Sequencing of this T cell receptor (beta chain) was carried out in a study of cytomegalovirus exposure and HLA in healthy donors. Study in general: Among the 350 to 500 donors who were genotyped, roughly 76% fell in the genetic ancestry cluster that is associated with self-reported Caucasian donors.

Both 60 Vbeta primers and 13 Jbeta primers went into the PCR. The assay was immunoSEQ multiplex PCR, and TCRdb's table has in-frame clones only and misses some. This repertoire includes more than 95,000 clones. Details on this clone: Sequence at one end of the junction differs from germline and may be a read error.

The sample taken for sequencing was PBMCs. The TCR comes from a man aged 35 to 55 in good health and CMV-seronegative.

This chain's CDR3 is CVSRAQALTGELFF. CDR3 bases: TGTGTCAGCAGGGCTCAGGCACTCACCGGGGAGCTGTTTTTT. This chain joins TRBV6-5 and TRBJ2-2, with a possible D match to TRBD1 (5 bases). This CDR3 is built from 14 residues. Germline V gene sequence: CDR1 MNHEY, CDR2 SVGAGI.